The 9 T cell receptor beta chains below were found in one sample sequenced in a study of shared clonotypes between healthy human individuals. Clones were read by immunoSEQ multiplex PCR, and TCRdb kept only the in-frame ones, dropping some. Here the sample spans around 690,000 clones, around 90% being singletons. Sequenced material: memory CD8+ T cells from PBMCs. The subset: CD45RO+ cells pooled with CCR7-negative TemRA cells. These receptors all stem from a man aged 18-30 years in good health. Some clones in this sample may be carry-over from other donors' samples.

This clone was picked up one time. The chain links TRBV9 to TRBJ2-3; the D is unclear. Trimming took off 4 bases at V and 3 bases at J, with 15 bases between the two ends. Germline V gene data show CDR1 as SGDLS and CDR2 as YYNGEE. There are 15 residues in the CDR3. CDR3 sequence (DNA): TGTGCCAGCAGCCCCCCGACAATAGGGACAGATACGCAGTATTTT. Its translation: CASSPPTIGTDTQYF.

The chain has TRBV4-2 and TRBJ2-7; D is possibly TRBD1 (6 bases). The CDR3 runs 15 residues. Germline loops: CDR1 LGHNA, CDR2 YNFKEQ. The V gene lost 0 bases and the J gene lost 2 bases, with 11 bases spanning the gap. CDR3 DNA sequence: TGTGCCAGCAGCCAAGAAAGGGGGAGTACCTACGAGCAGTACTTC. Its protein is CASSQERGSTYEQYF.

This clone has a single count. The rearrangement joins TRBV27 to TRBJ1-2, with D possibly matching TRBD1 (6 bases). Trimming removed 5 bases from V and 6 bases from J, with 16 bases in between. CDR3 length: 14 residues. Germline V gene sequence: CDR1 MNHEY, CDR2 SMNVEV (reference sequence). CDR3 in amino acids: CASSAADRRNGYTF. The CDR3 DNA is TGTGCCAGCAGTGCCGCCGACAGGAGAAATGGCTACACCTTC.

This chain connects TRBV29-1 to TRBJ2-7, with D hard to call. There are 12 residues in the CDR3. With 4 bases removed from V and 0 bases from J, the gap between germline ends came to 7 bases. Looked up from germline, CDR1 is SQVTM and CDR2 is ANQGSEA. The CDR3 sequence is CSVVLLSYEQYF. The CDR3 nucleotides are TGCAGCGTTGTCCTCCTCTCCTACGAGCAGTACTTC.

This chain joins TRBV7-9 and TRBJ2-7, with TRBD1 matching over 7 bases. Trimming cost V 4 bases and J 2 bases; bases outside gene matches: 2. The CDR3 extends over 13 amino acids. Germline-derived CDR1 and CDR2 are SEHNR and FQNEAQ (reference sequence). CDR3 in amino acids: CASSSDRTYEQYF. The CDR3 DNA reads as TGTGCCAGCAGCTCGGACAGGACCTACGAGCAGTACTTC. Supplemented by reference TRBV7-9 and TRBJ2-7, the full variable domain reads DTGVSQNPRHKITKRGQNVTFRCDPISEHNRLYWYRQTLGQGPEFLTYFQNEAQLEKSRLLSDRFSAERPKGSFSTLEIQRTEQGDSAMYLCASSSDRTYEQYFGPGTRLTVT.

The rearrangement links TRBV5-5 to TRBJ1-2, with D possibly matching TRBD1 (5 bases). Per germline, CDR1 SGHKS and CDR2 YYEKEE (reference sequence). V lost 0 bases to trimming and J lost 3 bases, with 24 bases between them. The CDR3 is made up of 19 amino acids. CDR3 sequence: CASSLVGSPQGSQYYGYTF. The CDR3 bases are TGTGCCAGCAGCTTGGTGGGGAGTCCTCAGGGTTCCCAATACTATGGCTACACCTTC.

The rearrangement links TRBV4-3 to TRBJ2-1; TRBD2 is a possible D gene (7 bases). V was cut by 0 bases and J by 4 bases, with 13 bases left in between. Germline V gives CDR1 LGHNA, CDR2 YSLEER. CDR3 length equals 16 residues. The CDR3 region has the DNA TGCGCCAGCAGCCAAGATTGGGGGGGGCGGTACAATGAGCAGTTCTTC. Its protein is CASSQDWGGRYNEQFF.

The genes are TRBV14 and TRBJ2-1; perhaps TRBD2 as D (7 bases). The CDR3 contains 17 residues. Trimming took off 0 bases at V and 6 bases at J, with 18 bases between the two ends. CDR1 and CDR2 (germline): SGHDN, FVKESK. CDR3 sequence (DNA): TGTGCCAGCAGCCAAGATTGGGGGGGCTCGGAGGGCAATGAGCAGTTCTTC. It is translated as CASSQDWGGSEGNEQFF.

J is TRBJ1-2 and V is TRBV10-3; a weak D match, TRBD1 (6 bases). The CDR3 spans 14 residues. Trimming took off 2 bases at V and 8 bases at J, with 15 bases between the two ends. CDR1 is ENHRY, CDR2 SYGVKD, per germline. CDR3 in amino acids: CAISEDQGTSGYTF. CDR3 DNA: TGTGCCATCAGTGAGGATCAGGGGACCAGCGGCTACACCTTC.